This T cell receptor (beta chain) comes out of a study of CD8 T cells in ankylosing spondylitis. General study findings and limits: Some motif variants had been reported before (in reactive arthritis synovial fluid and blood). Peripheral blood samples showed relatively rare disease-linked clones, and these clones were CD8+. A TCR beta motif of seven or eight highly homologous variants appeared characteristic of ankylosing spondylitis blood. Disease-linked clones reportedly showed significant enrichment in matched ankylosing spondylitis synovial fluid.

This clonotype came up many times. Its antigen is as yet unknown. Quantitative 5'-RACE with molecular barcodes was used to make the TCR beta libraries. TCRdb fed the 5' RACE reads into MiXCR, producing one record per CDR3 protein. The sample lists tens of thousands of distinct CDR3 sequences, about 9% occurring once. This CDR3 contains 12 residues. V lost 5 bases to trimming and J lost 5 bases, with 9 bases between them. The V gene's germline CDR1 is SGHVS and CDR2 FQNEAQ. The source of this sequence is a male donor with ankylosing spondylitis. The rearrangement joins TRBV7-8 to TRBJ2-5, with D hard to call. Sample: blood, either unsorted or a sorted T cell fraction (not recorded which). The CDR3: CASSVSSETQYF. The CDR3 bases are TGTGCCAGCAGCGTTAGTTCGGAGACCCAGTACTTC.